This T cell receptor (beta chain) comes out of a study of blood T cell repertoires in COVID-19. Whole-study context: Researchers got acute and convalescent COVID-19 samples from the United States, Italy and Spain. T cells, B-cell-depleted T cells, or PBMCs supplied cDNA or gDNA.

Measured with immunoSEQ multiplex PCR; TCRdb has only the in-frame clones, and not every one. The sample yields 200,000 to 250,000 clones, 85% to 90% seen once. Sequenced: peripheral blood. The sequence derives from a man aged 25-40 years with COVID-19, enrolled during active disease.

The CDR3 DNA is TGTGCCAGCAGCCGAACCGGGACTAGCGGGAGATCAGATGAGCAGTTCTTC. Protein sequence: CASSRTGTSGRSDEQFF. V is TRBV7-3 and J is TRBJ2-1, with 14 bases lining up with TRBD2. Germline CDR1 reads SGHTA; CDR2 reads FQGTGA. The CDR3 consists of 17 residues. V was pared by 5 bases and J by 8 bases, with 11 bases of the junction left unmatched.